The next 24 T cell receptor beta chains were all read from a single sample in a study of blood T cell repertoires in COVID-19. TCRdb's copy holds only in-frame clones and misses some; the assay was immunoSEQ multiplex PCR. There are around 250,000 clones in the sample; around 89% occur only once, and approximately 0.9% lies in the top ten. Sequencing was done on a sample of PBMCs or T cells enriched from blood (not recorded which). These receptors were taken from a man aged 50 to 59 who had been exposed to COVID-19.

The J gene is TRBJ2-1, the V gene TRBV24-1; TRBD2 matches at 9 bases. J was trimmed by 5 bases and V by 0 bases; bases with no gene match: 4. From germline, CDR1 is KGHDR and CDR2 SFDVKD. There are 16 residues in the CDR3. Here the CDR3 reads CATSDLGLAGNNEQFF. The DNA of the CDR3 is TGTGCCACCAGTGATTTGGGGCTAGCGGGAAACAATGAGCAGTTCTTC.

V and J are TRBV12-5 and TRBJ1-5, with 9 nucleotides matching TRBD1. CDR1 and CDR2 from the germline V gene are LGHNT and FRNRAP. The CDR3 consists of 18 residues. Trimming at V came to 5 bases and at J to 1 base, leaving 12 bases not matched to a gene. Here the CDR3 reads CASGPDRTGEGSNQPQHF. The CDR3 nucleotides are TGTGCTAGTGGTCCCGACCGGACAGGGGAGGGAAGCAATCAGCCCCAGCATTTT.

The chain uses TRBV6-6 and TRBJ1-2, with D unresolved. The CDR3 covers 11 residues. V was shortened by 7 bases and J by 2 bases, with 5 bases between the two germline ends. The germline V gene has CDR1 MNHNY and CDR2 SVGAGI (reference sequence). The CDR3 loop is CASNGNYGYTF. As DNA, the CDR3 is TGTGCCAGCAACGGGAACTATGGCTACACCTTC.

The chain recombines TRBV11-3 with TRBJ2-3; 10 bases agree with TRBD2. The V gene's germline CDR1 is SGHNT and CDR2 YENEEA. The CDR3 loop spans 17 amino acids. Losses at the gene ends were 5 bases for V and 0 bases for J; bases not matched to a gene: 8. The CDR3 coding sequence is TGTGCCAGCAGCATAGCGGGAGGAACGCCTAGCACAGATACGCAGTATTTT. Its protein product is CASSIAGGTPSTDTQYF.

J is TRBJ2-6 and V is TRBV6-6; 10 bases are a match to TRBD2. Germline loops: CDR1 MNHNY, CDR2 SVGAGI (reference sequence). The V gene end was trimmed by 4 bases and the J gene end by 3 bases; junction bases not matched to a gene: 3. This CDR3 has 16 residues. CDR3 nucleotide sequence: TGTGCCAGCAGTTTACTAGCGGGATATGGGGCCAACGTCCTGACTTTC. Encoded protein: CASSLLAGYGANVLTF.

The chain recombines TRBV6-6 with TRBJ1-4; D unclear. V gave up 6 bases and J gave up 7 bases, with 12 bases separating them. Germline V gene sequence: CDR1 MNHNY, CDR2 SVGAGI (reference sequence). CDR3 size: 13 residues. The CDR3 loop is CASSPEGGEKLFF. The CDR3 DNA sequence: TGTGCCAGCAGCCCAGAGGGTGGTGAAAAACTGTTTTTT.

This chain links TRBV2 with TRBJ1-6, with D perhaps matching TRBD1 (6 bases). This CDR3 spans 15 amino acids. V gave up 6 bases and J gave up 0 bases, with 9 bases separating them. Germline-derived CDR1 and CDR2 are SNHLY and FYNNEI. CDR3 sequence reads: CASSADSSYNSPLHF. CDR3 coding DNA: TGTGCCAGCAGCGCGGACAGCTCCTATAATTCACCCCTCCACTTT.

The chain is built from TRBV5-1 and TRBJ1-2, with 11 positions matching TRBD1. The CDR3 sequence is 14 residues long. Germline values: CDR1 SGHRS, CDR2 YFSETQ. The trim removed 4 bases at V and 7 bases at J, leaving 6 bases unmatched. The CDR3 bases are TGCGCCAGCAGCGACGGACAGGGGGCGCGTGGCTACACCTTC. Translating it yields CASSDGQGARGYTF.

This chain links TRBV27 with TRBJ1-6; D uncertain. The V gene's germline CDR1 is MNHEY and CDR2 SMNVEV (reference sequence). The CDR3 loop spans 15 amino acids. V shed 3 bases and J shed 3 bases, with 9 bases lying between them. CDR3 residues: CASSFWSYYNSPLHF. As DNA, the CDR3 is TGTGCCAGCAGTTTTTGGAGTTACTATAATTCACCCCTCCACTTT.

This rearrangement joins TRBV5-1 to TRBJ1-3, with D perhaps matching TRBD1 (5 bases). CDR3 size: 14 residues. V lost 5 bases, J lost 0 bases, and 9 bases lay in between. The V gene's germline CDR1 is SGHRS and CDR2 YFSETQ. CDR3 in amino acids: CASRQDSSGNTIYF. CDR3 DNA: TGCGCCAGCAGACAGGATAGCTCTGGAAACACCATATATTTT.

This rearrangement joins TRBV5-1 to TRBJ2-1; 8 bases are a match to TRBD2. The germline V gene has CDR1 SGHRS and CDR2 YFSETQ. The trim removed 5 bases at V and 0 bases at J, leaving 7 bases unmatched. The length of the CDR3 is 16 residues. The CDR3 bases are TGCGCCAGCAGACACGCCGCGGGAGGCTCCTACAATGAGCAGTTCTTC. It codes for CASRHAAGGSYNEQFF.

This clone appeared a single time. This chain joins TRBV28 and TRBJ1-2; TRBD1 might be the D (6 bases). This CDR3 is built from 12 residues. Germline CDR1 MDHEN, CDR2 SYDVKM. Trimming cost V 2 bases and J 9 bases, with 10 bases left between them. The DNA of the CDR3 is TGTGCCAGCAGTTTAAACAGGGTTAGCTACACCTTC. Translation gives CASSLNRVSYTF.

Concerning this clone: The identical CDR3 is also encoded by other nucleotide sequences in the sample. The V call is TRBV5-4, the J call TRBJ2-4; 12 nucleotides match TRBD2. V lost 5 bases, J lost 2 bases, and 2 bases stayed unmatched. Looked up from germline, CDR1 is SGHNT and CDR2 is YYREEE (reference sequence). The length of the CDR3 is 15 residues. The CDR3 DNA is TGTGCCAGCAGTCTAGCGGGGGGGACCAAAAACATTCAGTACTTC. It encodes CASSLAGGTKNIQYF.

The chain uses TRBV7-9 and TRBJ2-1; 10 bases fit TRBD2. This CDR3 contains 15 residues. Germline values: CDR1 SEHNR, CDR2 FQNEAQ (reference sequence). The ends lost 3 bases at V and 3 bases at J; junction bases unmatched: 2. CDR3 region: CASSFGTSDYNEQFF. The CDR3 nucleotides are TGTGCCAGCAGCTTCGGGACTAGCGACTACAATGAGCAGTTCTTC.

This chain uses TRBV12-3 or TRBV12-4 with TRBJ2-1, with 10 bases fitting TRBD1. V lost 7 bases and J lost 8; bases outside the gene matches: 5. This CDR3 region has 13 residues. As DNA, the CDR3 is TGTGCCAGCATCGGGACAGGGGACTATGAGCAGTTCTTC. Residues: CASIGTGDYEQFF.

V and J are TRBV10-3 and TRBJ1-6; D gene uncertain. With 0 bases removed from V and 6 bases from J, the gap between germline ends came to 12 bases. The CDR3 spans 16 residues. Germline V gives CDR1 ENHRY, CDR2 SYGVKD. DNA of the CDR3: TGTGCCATCAGTGAGTCAGGCGGGTTTGGTAATTCACCCCTCCACTTT. This gives the protein CAISESGGFGNSPLHF.

The V gene is TRBV11-2, the J gene TRBJ1-2; TRBD1 matches at 9 bases. Germline CDR1 and CDR2: SGHAT and FQNNGV. This CDR3 region has 16 residues. The trim removed 5 bases at V and 5 bases at J, leaving 12 bases unmatched. The CDR3 protein is CASSRRRGTGMYGYTF. CDR3 nucleotide sequence: TGTGCCAGCAGCCGGAGGAGGGGGACAGGGATGTATGGCTACACCTTC.

Here the CDR3 DNA reads TGTGCCAGCAGCTTAGACAGCCACTCTGGAAACACCATATATTTT. It is translated as CASSLDSHSGNTIYF. The rearrangement joins TRBV7-2 to TRBJ1-3; no definite D call. V was pared by 1 base and J by 0 bases, with 7 bases between. The CDR3 is made up of 15 amino acids. The germline V gene has CDR1 SGHTA and CDR2 FQGNSA. Full variable domain (rest looked up from reference TRBV7-2 and TRBJ1-3): GAGVSQSPSNKVTEKGKDVELRCDPISGHTALYWYRQSLGQGLEFLIYFQGNSAPDKSGLPSDRFSAERTGGSVSTLTIQRTQQEDSAVYLCASSLDSHSGNTIYFGEGSWLTVV.

The chain couples TRBV18 to TRBJ1-2; no definite D call. Deletions cut 2 bases from V and 3 bases from J, with 7 bases between. Germline values: CDR1 KGHSH, CDR2 LQKENI. The length of the CDR3 is 13 residues. CDR3 sequence reads: CASSPTEYYGYTF. In nucleotides, the CDR3 is TGTGCCAGCTCACCAACCGAGTACTATGGCTACACCTTC. The variable domain in full, with the rest retrieved from reference TRBV18 and TRBJ1-2, is NAGVMQNPRHLVRRRGQEARLRCSPMKGHSHVYWYRQLPEEGLKFMVYLQKENIIDESGMPKERFSAEFPKEGPSILRIQQVVRGDSAAYFCASSPTEYYGYTFGSGTRLTVV.

This chain links TRBV6-1 with TRBJ2-2; D call uncertain. CDR1 is MNHNS, CDR2 SASEGT, per germline. With 3 bases removed from V and 6 bases from J, the gap between germline ends came to 8 bases. This CDR3 has 13 amino acids. The CDR3 DNA reads as TGTGCCAGCAGTGAGCAGGTGTCCGGGGAGCTGTTTTTT. Amino acids: CASSEQVSGELFF.

The count of this clone is one. Additional DNA sequences in this sample encode the identical CDR3. This rearrangement joins TRBV18 to TRBJ2-2; D perhaps matches TRBD2 (6 bases). In germline, CDR1 is KGHSH, CDR2 LQKENI. Trimming removed 3 bases from V and 1 base from J, with 6 bases in between. This CDR3 comprises 14 residues. The CDR3 nucleotides read TGTGCCAGCTCACCGGGACTGAACACCGGGGAGCTGTTTTTT. It specifies CASSPGLNTGELFF.

The CDR3 sequence: CASSVVGASGGPHNEQFF. For the CDR3, the DNA is TGTGCCAGCAGCGTAGTTGGGGCTAGCGGGGGCCCTCACAATGAGCAGTTCTTC. The rearrangement joins TRBV9 to TRBJ2-1; 10 bases align to TRBD2. The ends lost 0 bases at V and 5 bases at J; junction bases unmatched: 11. CDR3 length equals 18 residues. In germline, CDR1 is SGDLS, CDR2 YYNGEE.

The DNA for the CDR3 is TGCGCCAGCAGCGTAATACAGGGACAGAACACTGAAGCTTTCTTT. Amino acids: CASSVIQGQNTEAFF. The J gene is TRBJ1-1, the V gene TRBV5-1; D may be TRBD1 (6 bases). The V gene lost 4 bases and the J gene lost 1 base, with 14 bases spanning the gap. Germline lookup yields CDR1 SGHRS and CDR2 YFSETQ. The CDR3 consists of 15 residues.

The genes are TRBV7-2 and TRBJ1-3, with 7 bases aligning to TRBD1. V was pared by 6 bases and J by 2 bases, with 4 bases of the junction left unmatched. CDR1 and CDR2 (germline): SGHTA, FQGNSA. This CDR3 comprises 14 residues. The CDR3 coding sequence is TGTGCCAGCAGTACCGACAGGGCTGGAAACACCATATATTTT. Translation gives CASSTDRAGNTIYF.